Presented here are 22 T cell receptor beta chains from one specimen sequenced in a study of cytomegalovirus exposure and HLA in healthy donors. With 60 Vbeta and 13 Jbeta primers, the PCR was carried out. The table came from immunoSEQ multiplex PCR; TCRdb's copy has only in-frame clones and leaves some out. The sample holds some 150,000 clones, roughly 71% seen once. The sample taken for sequencing was PBMCs. Every receptor here comes from a woman in her forties in good health and CMV-seronegative.

This sequence joins TRBV6-4 and TRBJ2-2, with D possibly being TRBD2 (5 bases). This CDR3 contains 17 residues. The V gene's germline CDR1 is MRHNA and CDR2 SNTAGT. V was pared by 5 bases and J by 5 bases, with 21 bases between. Here the CDR3 reads CASSPTRSGIATGELFF. The CDR3 DNA reads as TGTGCCAGCAGTCCCACGAGATCCGGGATCGCAACCGGGGAGCTGTTTTTT.

V is TRBV7-2 and J is TRBJ1-2; 7 positions agree with TRBD1. Germline V lookup: CDR1 SGHTA, CDR2 FQGNSA. Trimming at V came to 5 bases and at J to 2 bases, leaving 8 bases not matched to a gene. The CDR3 has 15 amino acids. In nucleotides, the CDR3 is TGTGCCAGCAGCCCATACAGGGGTGGGAACTATGGCTACACCTTC. Its protein is CASSPYRGGNYGYTF.

This chain joins TRBV11-2 and TRBJ1-4, with 7 bases that match TRBD1. V was clipped by 0 bases and J by 6 bases; unmatched bases: 1. CDR3 length equals 14 residues. In germline, CDR1 is SGHAT, CDR2 FQNNGV. The CDR3 spells CASSLDTGDEKLFF. CDR3 nucleotides: TGTGCCAGCAGCTTAGACACAGGGGATGAAAAACTGTTTTTT.

The chain carries TRBV5-1 and TRBJ1-1; TRBD1 aligns across 8 bases. The CDR3 sequence is 15 residues long. The V gene's germline CDR1 is SGHRS and CDR2 YFSETQ. Trimming at V came to 4 bases and at J to 5 bases, leaving 10 bases not matched to a gene. CDR3 bases: TGCGCCAGCAGCGCGGAAACAGGGGGAGAGACTGAAGCTTTCTTT. It specifies CASSAETGGETEAFF.

This clone was seen more than once but under ten times. V gene TRBV29-1 combines with J gene TRBJ1-2; 7 nucleotides agree with TRBD1. Germline V lookup: CDR1 SQVTM, CDR2 ANQGSEA. The trim removed 3 bases at V and 4 bases at J, leaving 11 bases unmatched. The CDR3 sequence is 15 residues long. This CDR3 is CSVDGPGGPLYGYTF. The CDR3 DNA reads TGCAGCGTTGATGGTCCAGGGGGGCCCCTCTATGGCTACACCTTC. Supplemented by reference TRBV29-1 and TRBJ1-2, the full variable domain reads SAVISQKPSRDICQRGTSLTIQCQVDSQVTMMFWYRQQPGQSLTLIATANQGSEATYESGFVIDKFPISRPNLTFSTLTVSNMSPEDSSIYLCSVDGPGGPLYGYTFGSGTRLTVV.

The genes are TRBV7-2 and TRBJ2-7, with 7 bases matching TRBD2. CDR1 is SGHTA and CDR2 is FQGNSA in the germline V gene. V lost 2 bases to trimming and J lost 0 bases; unmatched junction nucleotides: 4. The CDR3 runs 15 residues. The CDR3 reads CASSLWGGSSYEQYF. The CDR3 bases are TGTGCCAGCAGCTTATGGGGGGGTAGCTCCTACGAGCAGTACTTC.

This chain links TRBV6-1 with TRBJ2-7; 7 positions match TRBD1. The V gene's germline CDR1 is MNHNS and CDR2 SASEGT. The CDR3 consists of 17 residues. The ends lost 4 bases at V and 0 bases at J; junction bases unmatched: 12. CDR3 bases: TGTGCCAGCAGTGGCCGGGACAGTTCTACGAGCTCCTACGAGCAGTACTTC. Protein product: CASSGRDSSTSSYEQYF.

This clone was observed a single time. The junction differs from germline at one of its ends, possibly a read error. CDR3 coding DNA: TGTGCTAGCAGCCAAGCACCGGGACTAGCGGGGCCTAAGAACACCGGGGAGCTGTTTTTT. Translating gives CASSQAPGLAGPKNTGELFF. J is TRBJ2-2 and V is TRBV7-7; 13 bases match TRBD2. Germline V lookup: CDR1 SSHAT, CDR2 FNYEAQ (reference sequence). The CDR3 spans 20 residues.

The rearrangement joins TRBV7-9 to TRBJ2-3; D might be TRBD1 (5 bases). In germline, CDR1 is SEHNR, CDR2 FQNEAQ (reference sequence). The CDR3 is 14 residues long. Between the trimmed V and J ends, which lost 5 bases and 1 base, there was a span of 10 bases. The CDR3 here is CASSPRVGTDTQYF. The CDR3 DNA reads TGTGCCAGCAGCCCCAGGGTGGGCACAGATACGCAGTATTTT.

This clone came up once. At the DNA level, this CDR3 is encoded by other sequences in the same sample as well. The chain uses TRBV13 and TRBJ1-1; 8 bases map to TRBD1. The CDR3 has 15 residues. The trim removed 3 bases at V and 1 base at J, leaving 4 bases unmatched. Germline V gene lookup returns CDR1 PRHDT and CDR2 FYEKMQ (reference sequence). CDR3 nucleotides: TGTGCCAGCAGCTTCCGCGACAGGGGGAACACTGAAGCTTTCTTT. Translated, it gives CASSFRDRGNTEAFF.

The chain joins TRBV18 to TRBJ2-3; 13 bases are a match to TRBD2. Germline loops: CDR1 KGHSH, CDR2 LQKENI. The CDR3 contains 15 residues. J gave up 4 bases and V 6 bases, and 4 bases lay outside the gene matches. The CDR3 here is CASSPGLAGADTQYF. As DNA, the CDR3 is TGTGCCAGCTCCCCCGGACTAGCGGGGGCAGATACGCAGTATTTT.

This chain connects TRBV10-1 to TRBJ1-5; a weak D match, TRBD1 (5 bases). Trimming removed 4 bases from V and 2 bases from J, with 6 bases in between. CDR1 and CDR2 (germline): WNHNN, SYGVQD (reference sequence). CDR3 length: 13 residues. The CDR3 loop reads CASSAGGNQPQHF. In DNA, the CDR3 is TGCGCCAGCAGTGCGGGGGGCAATCAGCCCCAGCATTTT.

The rearrangement links TRBV7-9 to TRBJ2-2; TRBD2 matches at 10 bases. CDR1 and CDR2 from the germline V gene are SEHNR and FQNEAQ (reference sequence). J was trimmed by 1 base and V by 5 bases; bases with no gene match: 7. This CDR3 comprises 17 residues. CDR3 in DNA: TGTGCCAGCAGCGCCCTAGCGGGGGAAGGGAACACCGGGGAGCTGTTTTTT. It specifies CASSALAGEGNTGELFF. The full variable domain, completed using reference TRBV7-9 and TRBJ2-2, is DTGVSQNPRHKITKRGQNVTFRCDPISEHNRLYWYRQTLGQGPEFLTYFQNEAQLEKSRLLSDRFSAERPKGSFSTLEIQRTEQGDSAMYLCASSALAGEGNTGELFFGEGSRLTVL.

The chain uses TRBV5-4 and TRBJ1-1; D gene unclear. V lost 1 base to trimming and J lost 7 bases, with 17 bases between them. The germline CDR1 and CDR2 sequences are SGHNT and YYREEE (reference sequence). The CDR3 is 15 residues long. The chain's CDR3 is CASSLKVARPDEAFF. The CDR3 nucleotides read TGTGCCAGCAGCTTGAAAGTTGCTAGGCCGGATGAAGCTTTCTTT.

V and J are TRBV7-9 and TRBJ2-2, with 10 bases fitting TRBD2. The CDR3 has 18 amino acids. CDR1 is SEHNR and CDR2 is FQNEAQ in the germline V gene (reference sequence). The ends lost 1 base at V and 3 bases at J; junction bases unmatched: 8. The CDR3 DNA sequence: TGTGCCAGCAGCTTAGGTCCCCTAGCGGGGGAAGACACCGGGGAGCTGTTTTTT. Translating it yields CASSLGPLAGEDTGELFF.

The CDR3 DNA is TGTGCCAGCAGCGTAGGGGGGACAGGCACCTACGAGCAGTACTTC. Translation: CASSVGGTGTYEQYF. The chain couples TRBV9 to TRBJ2-7; 8 bases fit TRBD1. CDR3 length: 15 amino acids. V was pared by 0 bases and J by 2 bases, with 4 bases of the junction left unmatched. The germline V gene encodes CDR1 SGDLS and CDR2 YYNGEE.

The chain is built from TRBV18 and TRBJ2-3; 9 positions match TRBD1. The J segment lost 3 bases and the V segment lost 3 bases, leaving 1 base of the junction unmatched. There are 14 residues in the CDR3. The germline gives CDR1 KGHSH, CDR2 LQKENI. CDR3 in DNA: TGTGCCAGCTCACCCGGGACAGGGACAGATACGCAGTATTTT. Translating it yields CASSPGTGTDTQYF.

The chain has TRBV7-9 and TRBJ1-6; D ambiguous. Between the trimmed V and J ends, which lost 5 bases and 5 bases, there was a span of 13 bases. Germline values: CDR1 SEHNR, CDR2 FQNEAQ (reference sequence). The length of the CDR3 is 15 residues. The CDR3 here is CASSPAGRDNSPLHF. CDR3 nucleotides: TGTGCCAGCAGCCCCGCCGGGAGAGATAATTCACCCCTCCACTTT. Based on the CDR3 plus reference TRBV7-9 and TRBJ1-6, the full variable domain is DTGVSQNPRHKITKRGQNVTFRCDPISEHNRLYWYRQTLGQGPEFLTYFQNEAQLEKSRLLSDRFSAERPKGSFSTLEIQRTEQGDSAMYLCASSPAGRDNSPLHFGNGTRLTVT.

The gene calls are TRBV10-3 and TRBJ1-2, with D possibly TRBD1 on 5 matching bases. This CDR3 has 14 amino acids. V lost 4 bases to trimming and J lost 1 base, with 10 bases between them. Germline V gene sequence: CDR1 ENHRY, CDR2 SYGVKD. CDR3 amino acids: CAISGEGVNYGYTF. Written as DNA, the CDR3 is TGTGCCATCAGTGGGGAAGGGGTTAACTATGGCTACACCTTC.

The genes are TRBV5-3 and TRBJ2-3; D is undetermined. TRBV5-3 is an ORF, and what it does is uncertain. Trimming cost V 1 base and J 1 base, with 10 bases left between them. The CDR3 is made up of 15 amino acids. The CDR3 loop reads CARSLKQSRTDTQYF. CDR3 in DNA: TGTGCCAGAAGCTTGAAACAATCGCGCACAGATACGCAGTATTTT.

This clone was picked up a small number of times. The chain recombines TRBV7-9 with TRBJ1-2; D might be TRBD1 (5 bases). Germline V gene lookup returns CDR1 SEHNR and CDR2 FQNEAQ (reference sequence). Trimming took off 5 bases at V and 4 bases at J, with 17 bases between the two ends. The CDR3 has 15 residues. CDR3 region: CASSVQGATTYGYTF. In DNA form, the CDR3 reads TGTGCCAGCAGCGTTCAGGGTGCAACAACCTATGGCTACACCTTC. The complete variable domain, with remaining parts taken from reference TRBV7-9 and TRBJ1-2, reads DTGVSQNPRHKITKRGQNVTFRCDPISEHNRLYWYRQTLGQGPEFLTYFQNEAQLEKSRLLSDRFSAERPKGSFSTLEIQRTEQGDSAMYLCASSVQGATTYGYTFGSGTRLTVV.

The rearrangement uses TRBV28 and TRBJ1-1; weak D call: TRBD1 (6 bases). Germline V gene sequence: CDR1 MDHEN, CDR2 SYDVKM. This CDR3 is 13 amino acids long. Trimming cost V 2 bases and J 10 bases, with 14 bases left between them. In nucleotides, the CDR3 is TGTGCCAGCAGTTTAAGGGGGTTAAGGCTAGCTTTCTTT. This codes for CASSLRGLRLAFF.